This T cell receptor (beta chain) derives from a study of regulatory T cells in long-lasting Graves disease. The germline CDR1 and CDR2 sequences are MNHEY and SVGEGT. J was trimmed by 3 bases and V by 4 bases; bases with no gene match: 12. The CDR3 extends over 18 amino acids. The time point here: newly diagnosed GD, antithyroid drugs for less than 3 months. Preparation of the TCR library used RNA extracted from PBMCs. Library construction for TCR beta used iRepertoire HTBI primers and Arm-PCR of CDR3 regions. Each CDR3 protein is one row after TCRdb ran MiXCR on the multiplex PCR reads. The sample includes a few hundred thousand distinct CDR3 sequences, 15% to 20% of them seen just once. This sample also belongs to another study, concerning T cells in Graves' hyperthyroidism and ophthalmopathy.

This receptor was obtained from a man between 35 and 55 years old with Graves disease. The material was peripheral blood mononuclear cells (PBMCs), obtained at new diagnosis, from a patient treated with antithyroid drugs. The chain carries TRBV6-2 or TRBV6-3 and TRBJ2-4; TRBD1 matches at 10 bases. The CDR3 DNA follows: TGTGCCAGCAGTTGGGACAGGGGTGAATCCGTAGGCAAAAACATTCAGTACTTC. Its translation is CASSWDRGESVGKNIQYF.